This TCR beta chain was documented in a study of vaccination and CD4 T cells after COVID-19 (dated by TCRdb to 2022 to 2024). Looking at the study overall: Every convalescent patient had a positive nasal swab PCR test for SARS-CoV-2, with mild disease in roughly ten patients and severe disease in one. Six males and four females were included in the convalescent cohort, with two Hispanic individuals, seven Caucasians, two Asians and one multiracial person represented. Two doses of either the Pfizer-BioNTech BNT162b2 vaccine (n=8) or the Moderna mRNA-1273 vaccine (n=2) were administered to participants. Post-COVID blood samples were collected from convalescent patients a median of approximately 93 days after diagnosis, with a range of about 35 to 180 days. Post-vaccine blood samples were collected a median of approximately 72 days after the second vaccine dose, ranging from roughly 12 to 250 days. Overlapping spike peptide pools from SARS-CoV-2 and from the common cold coronaviruses HCoV-NL63, HCoV-OC43 and HCoV-229E were used as culture stimuli. Control cultures used a CEFX viral epitope pool as positive control, an HIV-1 Nef peptide pool as negative control, or no peptide. In roughly nine COVID-19 convalescent patients and several infection-naive healthy vaccine recipients, the spike-specific CD4+ TCR repertoire before mRNA vaccination was compared with the repertoire after mRNA vaccination.

This clonotype was detected a few times. Its antigen has not been determined. No much larger clonotype is one base removed from it; base qualities were not supplied. The study at large found these results: Among convalescent patients, a median about 90% of the SARS-CoV-2-reactive clones seen after vaccination appeared only after vaccination, which suggests priming specific to the vaccine. Of the vaccine-specific clones in convalescent patients, 304 of 307, or nearly all, reacted only to SARS-CoV-2 spike and did not cross-react with common cold coronaviruses. Only a relatively small number of convalescent patients were included in the study, and early timepoints following natural infection were not analyzed. An increase in the median number of SARS-CoV-2-reactive clonotypes from 20 to 25 after infection to 38 after vaccination was observed, but the change was not found to be significant.

The library was built by means of PCR. TCR sequencing of DNA from cultured CD4+ T cells used the Oncomine TCR Beta short-read assay at the Johns Hopkins FTIC core. The QIAamp micro DNA kit was used to extract genomic DNA from the cultured CD4+ T cells. The Oncomine TCR Beta libraries from cultured CD4+ T cells were pooled using unique dual indexes and then sequenced on an Illumina iSeq 100. In the authors' own workflow: Non-productive sequences were removed, and CDR3s that did not start with C, did not end with F or W, or were shorter than 7 amino acids were discarded. The MANAFEST web application was used to identify antigen-specific clonotypes by comparing peptide-stimulated wells against reference wells and other culture wells. To be called positive, a clone needed an FDR below 0.05, an odds ratio above 5, and a productive frequency above 0.1% in at least two of three replicate wells. A clonotype was classed as cross-reactive if the clonotype showed significant expansion both in SARS-CoV-2 spike wells and in at least one common cold coronavirus spike condition. Levenshtein distances (stringdist) and unrooted phylogenetic trees (ape) in R version 3.6.1 were used to assess CDR3 homology. TCRdb passed the public sequencing reads through fastp at Q25 and MiXCR, retaining productive beta sequences. When rows share a CDR3 protein, they turn into one entry using the most common DNA and genes. The V and J calls, along with clone size, are taken from TCRdb and not from the paper's own processing. This sample has some 16,000 distinct CDR3 sequences in its table, and about 52% of those were observed once. The ten largest account for about 3.8% of the sample.

The V end loses 4 bases and the J end loses 2 bases, and a stretch of 9 bases separates them. The CDR3, from cysteine to phenylalanine, totals 13 residues. The CDR3 DNA has 39 bases and is translated from base 1. CDR1 and CDR2 are drawn from the germline V gene: SQVTM, ANQGSEA. What the treatment or condition label conveys for this sample: roughly 10-day PBMC culture with coronavirus spike peptide pools or control peptides (ViraFEST assay). The study used the ViraFEST assay, which expanded antigen-specific T cells with peptide pools and then identified expanded clonotypes by TCR sequencing. Positive SARS-CoV-2 PCR tests in the convalescent patients dated from March to December 2020, before Alpha, Beta and Delta variants emerged in the United States. PBMCs were cultured at roughly 1.8 million per well in IMDM supplemented with approximately 4.7% human AB serum and 8 to 10 IU/ml IL-2, with about 10 ug/ml peptide pools added. On days 3 and 7, half of the culture medium was replaced with fresh IL-2-containing medium. CD4+ T cells were isolated after 10 days of culture through negative selection using the EasySep CD4+ T cell isolation kit. PBMCs were separated from whole blood using Ficoll-Paque Plus gradient centrifugation and then either used fresh or cryopreserved at -140C. Culture conditions were generally each tested in triplicate wells.

This specimen was CD4+ T cells from blood, cultured in vitro, taken before SARS-CoV-2 vaccination. Recombination connected TRBV29-1 to TRBJ1-5; the D gene is possibly TRBD1, with 5 bases matching. This sequence originates from a human donor who had recovered from COVID-19. The DNA sequence is TGCAGCGTTGTTGAAGGGGGCAATCAGCCCCAGCATTTT. It codes for CSVVEGGNQPQHF.